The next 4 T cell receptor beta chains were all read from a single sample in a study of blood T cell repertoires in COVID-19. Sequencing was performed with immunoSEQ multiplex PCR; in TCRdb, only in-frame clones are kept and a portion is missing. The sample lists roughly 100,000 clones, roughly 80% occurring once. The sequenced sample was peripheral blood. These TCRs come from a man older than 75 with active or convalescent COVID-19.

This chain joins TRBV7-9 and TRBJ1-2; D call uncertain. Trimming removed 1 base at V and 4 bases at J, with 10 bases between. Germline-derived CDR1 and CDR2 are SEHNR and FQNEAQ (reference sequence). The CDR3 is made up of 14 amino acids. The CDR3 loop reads CASSLEFTGYGYTF. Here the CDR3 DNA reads TGTGCCAGCAGCTTAGAATTCACGGGCTATGGCTACACCTTC.

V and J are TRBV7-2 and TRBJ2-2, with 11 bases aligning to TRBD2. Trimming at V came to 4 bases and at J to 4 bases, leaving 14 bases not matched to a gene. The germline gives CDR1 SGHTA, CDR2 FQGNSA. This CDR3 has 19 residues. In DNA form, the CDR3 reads TGTGCCAGCAGCTCTAGGGCCGTGAGGACTAGCGGGCCCACCGGGGAGCTGTTTTTT. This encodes CASSSRAVRTSGPTGELFF.

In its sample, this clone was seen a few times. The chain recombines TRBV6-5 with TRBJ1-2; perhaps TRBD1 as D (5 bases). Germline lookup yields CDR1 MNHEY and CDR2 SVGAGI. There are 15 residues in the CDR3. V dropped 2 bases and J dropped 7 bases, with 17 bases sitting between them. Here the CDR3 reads CASSYGGNPTVGYTF. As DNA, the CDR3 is TGTGCCAGCAGTTACGGCGGTAATCCGACAGTTGGCTACACCTTC.

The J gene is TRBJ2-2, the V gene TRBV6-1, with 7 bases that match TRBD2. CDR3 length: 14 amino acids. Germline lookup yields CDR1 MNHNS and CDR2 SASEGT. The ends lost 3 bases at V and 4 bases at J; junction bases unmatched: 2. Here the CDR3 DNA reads TGTGCCAGCAGTGAGCGCGGGGGCACCGGGGAGCTGTTTTTT. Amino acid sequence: CASSERGGTGELFF.